The present T cell receptor beta chain was sequenced within a study of blood T cell repertoires in COVID-19. Across the study: Whether acute or convalescent, the COVID-19 samples came from the United States, Italy and Spain. Sample material is recorded as cDNA or gDNA derived from T cells, B-cell-depleted T cells, or PBMCs.

Methods used by the authors: Using reference gene primer amplification, nucleated cell counts were estimated. Profiled with immunoSEQ multiplex PCR; TCRdb holds only in-frame clones, not every one. V and J calls and clone size follow that table, whereas D and trimming were derived from the DNA. The sample records over 85,000 clones, roughly 91% being singletons. Per the germline V gene, CDR1 is KGHDR and CDR2 is SFDVKD. Trimming shortened V by 2 bases and J by 5 bases, and 13 bases separated the two germline ends. This CDR3 is built from 15 residues. Sequenced material: peripheral blood. This receptor was obtained from a woman of 80 years or more with acute or convalescent COVID-19. The chain joins TRBV24-1 to TRBJ2-3; D is perhaps TRBD2 (6 bases). The CDR3 DNA is TGTGCCACCAGTGATTCATCCGGGAGCGTAGATACGCAGTATTTT. Amino acid sequence: CATSDSSGSVDTQYF.